This TCR beta chain came from a study of T cell responses to AZD1222 COVID-19 vaccine. Assay: immunoSEQ multiplex PCR; the TCRdb copy retains only in-frame clones and omits some. Of 120,000 to 150,000 clones in the sample, roughly 87% were seen once. The J segment lost 9 bases and the V segment lost 3 bases, leaving 11 bases of the junction unmatched. The CDR3 contains 14 residues. Germline CDR1 SGHRS, CDR2 YFSETQ. This chain connects TRBV5-1 to TRBJ1-2, with 7 bases lining up with TRBD1. Material: peripheral blood, obtained 28 days after the second dose of the MenACWY control vaccine. The clonotype comes from an adult who received the MenACWY meningococcal vaccine as a control. CDR3 in amino acids: CASSWATGLNSYTF. The CDR3 DNA follows: TGCGCCAGCAGCTGGGCGACAGGGCTGAATAGCTACACCTTC.